These T cell receptor beta chains were read from a single sample in a study of tissue T cells after allogeneic stem cell transplantation. TCRdb keeps only in-frame clones here, not all; method: immunoSEQ multiplex PCR. The sample lists some 25,000 clones, over 70% occurring once. The specimen comprised tissue from the ileum, sampled at autopsy. The receptors here all came from a female donor older than 55 with lung cancer. Each CDR3 is given with its conserved first and last residue. D genes are given only for firm matches. Not every row has a clone size; where given, it reads once, few, many or a size class.

clone_size d_call v_call cdr3_aa
- - TRBV6-4 CASSDMGGTEAFF
- - TRBV14 CASSQQYNSNYGYTF
- - TRBV15 CATSDYEFAYEQYF
- - TRBV4-1 CASSQDRVGNYGYTF
- - TRBV6-2/TRBV6-3 CASSYIVGEPRETQYF
- - TRBV5-8 CASSPREDYPRAYEQYF
few - TRBV5-1 CASSFGKESEQYF
- - TRBV5-1 CASSFTGRNQPQHF
- - TRBV7-9 CAWGSYGYTF
few - TRBV2 CASGTGRSGNTIYF
- TRBD1 TRBV29-1 CSAWGQSMNTEAFF
- TRBD2 TRBV3-1/TRBV3-2 CASSQARLADYNEQFF
- - TRBV5-1 CASSLDGPGTGSPLHF
- - TRBV9 CASSVSVTPKGSEQFF
medium-sized TRBD1 TRBV19 CASRTGRNQPQHF
once - TRBV7-2 CASSLFLGWGTQYF
- TRBD1 TRBV6-6 CASSRQGAHSYEQYF
- TRBD1 TRBV30 CAWSGGQGVGNTIYF
few TRBD1 TRBV2 CASSPDRGSAFF
few - TRBV5-1 CASSSGLLDSGANVLTF
- TRBD1 TRBV7-9 CASSQGTGFYNSPLHF
few - TRBV7-2 CASSSDPPVVNTEAFF
- - TRBV4-1 CASSQDPMGRGDTQYF
- - TRBV4-3 CASSLGGGFNGYTF
- TRBD2 TRBV7-2 CASSQTRYQRGADTQYF
- - TRBV6-5 CASSFAGTNYGYTF
- TRBD1 TRBV3-1/TRBV3-2 CASSQDTTGDITYEQYF
- - TRBV5-1 CASSLAMTGLGGETQYF